The 7 T cell receptor beta chains listed next were all sequenced from one sample in a study of blood T cell repertoires in COVID-19. TCRdb's copy holds only in-frame clones and misses some; the assay was immunoSEQ multiplex PCR. Of 100,000 or so clones in the sample, 85% to 95% were seen once. Material: peripheral blood. The receptors derive from a woman aged 55-69 years with active COVID-19.

The CDR3 DNA is TGTGCCAGCTCCCTCGCGAACACCGGGGAGCTGTTTTTT. Protein: CASSLANTGELFF. The V call is TRBV3-1 (or the pseudogene TRBV3-2), the J call TRBJ2-2, with no clear D. The CDR3 covers 13 residues. V was shortened by 8 bases and J by 0 bases, with 7 bases between the two germline ends. CDR1 is LGHDT and CDR2 is YNNKEL in the germline V gene (reference sequence).

The chain carries TRBV19 and TRBJ2-5; a weak D match, TRBD1 (6 bases). Germline CDR1 is LNHDA and CDR2 is SQIVND (reference sequence). The length of the CDR3 is 15 residues. Trimming removed 5 bases from V and 5 bases from J, with 18 bases in between. CDR3 residues: CASSVSKTRGETQYF. CDR3 sequence (DNA): TGTGCCAGTAGTGTATCAAAAACTAGGGGGGAGACCCAGTACTTC.

Of note for this clone: The same CDR3 is also encoded by other DNA sequences in this sample. CDR3 sequence (DNA): TGTGCCAGCAGCCAGGGACTAAAGGGAAACACCATATATTTT. Residues: CASSQGLKGNTIYF. V is TRBV7-9 and J is TRBJ1-3; a weak D match, TRBD1 (5 bases). The germline CDR1 and CDR2 sequences are SEHNR and FQNEAQ (reference sequence). V was clipped by 5 bases and J by 4 bases, with 12 bases between them. This CDR3 spans 14 amino acids.

This rearrangement joins TRBV15 to TRBJ2-7; 8 bases match TRBD1. CDR3 length: 16 residues. The ends lost 0 bases at V and 4 bases at J; junction bases unmatched: 8. CDR1 and CDR2 from the germline V gene are LNHNV and YYDKDF (reference sequence). CDR3: CATSRDRGRLKYEQYF. The CDR3 bases are TGTGCCACCAGCAGAGACAGGGGGCGCTTAAAGTACGAGCAGTACTTC.

The V and J genes are TRBV5-8 and TRBJ2-4, with a possible D match to TRBD1 (6 bases). The V gene's germline CDR1 is SGHTS and CDR2 YDEGEE. Trimming took 2 bases from V and 5 from J, leaving 14 bases between them. There are 15 residues in the CDR3. The CDR3 DNA is TGTGCCAGCAGCTTTTTGGGGACACCTCAAAACATTCAGTACTTC. Protein product: CASSFLGTPQNIQYF. The variable domain in full, with the rest retrieved from reference TRBV5-8 and TRBJ2-4, is EAGVTQSPTHLIKTRGQQATLRCSPISGHTSVYWYQQALGLGLQFLLWYDEGEERNRGNFPPRFSGRQFPNYSSELNVNALELEDSALYLCASSFLGTPQNIQYFGAGTRLSVL.

The rearrangement joins TRBV7-6 to TRBJ2-7; the match to TRBD1 covers 7 bases. Germline CDR1 SGHVS, CDR2 FNYEAQ. Trimming removed 4 bases from V and 4 bases from J; junction bases left unmatched: 7. The CDR3 loop spans 14 amino acids. The CDR3 region is CASSSRQGEYEQYF. CDR3 DNA sequence: TGTGCCAGCAGCTCCCGGCAGGGGGAATACGAGCAGTACTTC.

This sequence joins TRBV5-4 and TRBJ2-1; 10 bases line up with TRBD2. The CDR3 runs 15 residues. Germline loops: CDR1 SGHNT, CDR2 YYREEE (reference sequence). V shed 0 bases and J 8 bases; nucleotides not matched to a gene: 5. In DNA form, the CDR3 reads TGTGCCAGCAGCTTGGAGGCTAGCGGGAGTTATGAGCAGTTCTTC. Translating gives CASSLEASGSYEQFF.